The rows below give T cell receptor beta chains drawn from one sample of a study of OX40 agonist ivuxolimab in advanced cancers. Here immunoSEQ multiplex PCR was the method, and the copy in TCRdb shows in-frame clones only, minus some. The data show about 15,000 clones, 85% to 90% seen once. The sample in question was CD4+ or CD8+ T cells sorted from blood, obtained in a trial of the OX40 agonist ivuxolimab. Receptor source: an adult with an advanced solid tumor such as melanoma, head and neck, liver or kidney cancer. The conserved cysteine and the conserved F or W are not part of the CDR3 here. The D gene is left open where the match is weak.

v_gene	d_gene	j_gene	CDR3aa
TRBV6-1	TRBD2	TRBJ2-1	ASSAAGGYNEQF
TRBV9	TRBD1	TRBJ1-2	ASSANTGQGSGYT
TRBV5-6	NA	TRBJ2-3	ASSLDNTDTQY
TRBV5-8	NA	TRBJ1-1	ASSLGQGTNTEAF
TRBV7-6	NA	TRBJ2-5	ASSLLGIRETQY
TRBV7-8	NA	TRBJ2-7	ASSFSRYEQY
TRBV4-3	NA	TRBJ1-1	ASSQGVGTEAF
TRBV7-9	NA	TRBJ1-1	ASQQNTEAF
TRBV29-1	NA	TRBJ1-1	SVDGGGGEAF
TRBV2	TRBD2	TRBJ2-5	ARGLEQETQY
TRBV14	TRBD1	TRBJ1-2	ASSVDRNYGYT
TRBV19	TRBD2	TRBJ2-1	ASTRTSGPREQF
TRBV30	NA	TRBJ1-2	AWSVGQYYGYT
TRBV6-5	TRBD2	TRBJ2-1	ASSSGSGGGGRQF
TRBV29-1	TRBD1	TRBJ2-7	SAIGQAGYEQY
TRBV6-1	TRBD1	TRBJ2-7	ATARDSSYEQY
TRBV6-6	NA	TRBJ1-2	ASSPPSGGYT
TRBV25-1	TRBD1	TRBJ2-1	ASSDIQGDYNEQF
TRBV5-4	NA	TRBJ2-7	ASSEGGSSYEQY
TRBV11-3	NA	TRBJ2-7	ASPRRSYEQY
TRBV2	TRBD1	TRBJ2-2	ASRQATGDFGELF
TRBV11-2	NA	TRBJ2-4	ASSLDPRGRAKNIQY
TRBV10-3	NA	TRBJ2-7	AISDRTNEQY
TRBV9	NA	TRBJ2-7	ASSVGSSLAYEQY
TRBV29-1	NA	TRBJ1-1	SVESPGRTEAF
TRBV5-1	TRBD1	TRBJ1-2	ASSLSGQGTPTIGYT
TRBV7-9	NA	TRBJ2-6	ASSSSGANVLT
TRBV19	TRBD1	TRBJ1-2	ASSATGTGGDYGYT
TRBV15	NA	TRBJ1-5	ATSRFYQQGRYSNQPQH
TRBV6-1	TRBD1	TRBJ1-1	ASSSTGVTEAF
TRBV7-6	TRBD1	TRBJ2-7	ASSKSGTGDYEQY
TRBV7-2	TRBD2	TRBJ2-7	ASSPASTSGWNEQY
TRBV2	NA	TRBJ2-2	ASSDRDTYTGELF
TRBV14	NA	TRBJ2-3	ASSQVGRGWSDTQY
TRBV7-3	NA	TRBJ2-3	ASSQRPNLQDTQY
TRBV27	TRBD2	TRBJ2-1	ASSSGRLAGINEQF
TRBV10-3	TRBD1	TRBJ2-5	AISEPDRGETQY
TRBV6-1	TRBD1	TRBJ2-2	ASSEIGQGIRELF
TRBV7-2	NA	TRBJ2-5	ASSLGAIQETQY
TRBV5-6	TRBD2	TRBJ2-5	ASSYGGGQETQY
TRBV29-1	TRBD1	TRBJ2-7	SVTPAGQGTEQY